The 13 T cell receptor beta chains presented below share a single source sample, sequenced in a study of blood T cell repertoires in COVID-19. Only in-frame clones appear in the TCRdb table, and some are missing; sequencing was by immunoSEQ multiplex PCR. The data show under 200,000 clones, more than 65% seen once. The sequenced sample was PBMCs or T cells enriched from blood (not recorded which). The origin of the receptors is a man in his 60s who had recovered from COVID-19.

V gene TRBV11-3 combines with J gene TRBJ2-1, with D maybe TRBD1 (6 bases). This CDR3 spans 13 amino acids. From germline, CDR1 is SGHNT and CDR2 YENEEA. Trimming removed 2 bases from V and 6 bases from J, with 8 bases in between. The CDR3 nucleotides are TGTGCCAGCAGCTTAAACAGGGCCAATGAGCAGTTCTTC. Translated: CASSLNRANEQFF. Variable domain in full (rest from reference TRBV11-3 and TRBJ2-1): EAGVVQSPRYKIIEKKQPVAFWCNPISGHNTLYWYLQNLGQGPELLIRYENEEAVDDSQLPKDRFSAERLKGVDSTLKIQPAELGDSAVYLCASSLNRANEQFFGPGTRLTVL.

This chain links TRBV19 with TRBJ2-6, with D possibly matching TRBD2 (5 bases). The CDR3 extends over 15 amino acids. Germline V gives CDR1 LNHDA, CDR2 SQIVND (reference sequence). V lost 6 bases, J lost 3 bases, and 12 bases lay in between. CDR3 DNA sequence: TGTGCCAGTAGCCTAATGGGGAGTGGGGCCAACGTCCTGACTTTC. Translation: CASSLMGSGANVLTF.

This clone was observed a single time. CDR3 nucleotide sequence: TGTGCCAGTAGTCTAGCGGGAGGGTCGGATACGCAGTATTTT. Its protein product is CASSLAGGSDTQYF. The gene calls are TRBV19 and TRBJ2-3, with 12 nucleotides matching TRBD2. With 5 bases clipped from V and 6 bases from J, the junction kept 3 bases outside the gene matches. Germline CDR1 LNHDA, CDR2 SQIVND (reference sequence). The CDR3 covers 14 residues.

The rearrangement joins TRBV14 to TRBJ1-1, with D possibly matching TRBD1 (6 bases). Germline V gives CDR1 SGHDN, CDR2 FVKESK. CDR3 length: 15 amino acids. V was clipped by 2 bases and J by 1 base, with 11 bases between them. DNA of the CDR3: TGTGCCAGCAGCCAATTCAGGGGCGGGAACACTGAAGCTTTCTTT. Its translation is CASSQFRGGNTEAFF.

The CDR3 DNA reads as TGTGCTAGTGGTTCAAATTACAGGGGGTCCTACAATGAGCAGTTCTTC. This gives the protein CASGSNYRGSYNEQFF. The chain has TRBV12-5 and TRBJ2-1, with TRBD1 matching over 8 bases. The CDR3 length is 16 residues. Germline CDR1 reads LGHNT; CDR2 reads FRNRAP. The ends lost 4 bases at V and 1 base at J; junction bases unmatched: 6.

This clone came up once. The genes are TRBV20-1 and TRBJ2-1, with TRBD2 as a possible D gene (6 bases). V dropped 3 bases and J dropped 9 bases, with 18 bases sitting between them. The CDR3 totals 14 residues. The V gene's germline CDR1 is DFQATT and CDR2 SNEGSKA (reference sequence). CDR3 loop: CSASALGREAEQFF. CDR3 DNA: TGCAGTGCTAGTGCCCTCGGCAGGGAGGCTGAGCAGTTCTTC.

This chain joins TRBV30 and TRBJ1-4, with TRBD1 identical over 7 bases. CDR3 length: 13 residues. Germline CDR1 GTSNPN, CDR2 SVGIG (reference sequence). The V segment lost 5 bases and the J segment 5 bases; nucleotides outside the gene matches: 5. CDR3 coding DNA: TGTGCCTGGCAGGGGGGAAGGAATGAAAAACTGTTTTTT. Protein sequence: CAWQGGRNEKLFF.

The J gene is TRBJ2-2, the V gene TRBV29-1; TRBD1 might be the D (6 bases). Trimming took off 4 bases at V and 3 bases at J, with 12 bases between the two ends. CDR1 is SQVTM, CDR2 ANQGSEA, per germline. The CDR3 extends over 14 amino acids. The CDR3 nucleotides are TGCAGCGTTGTGGGACACGGGGACACCGGGGAGCTGTTTTTT. The encoded protein is CSVVGHGDTGELFF.

This clone was counted a single time. The chain combines TRBV9 with TRBJ2-3, with 10 positions matching TRBD2. The CDR3 extends over 16 amino acids. Trimming at V came to 3 bases and at J to 4 bases, leaving 8 bases not matched to a gene. Germline CDR1 SGDLS, CDR2 YYNGEE. The chain's CDR3 is CASSERLAGPSDTQYF. DNA of the CDR3: TGTGCCAGCAGCGAGCGACTAGCGGGCCCTTCAGATACGCAGTATTTT. Based on the CDR3 plus reference TRBV9 and TRBJ2-3, the full variable domain is DSGVTQTPKHLITATGQRVTLRCSPRSGDLSVYWYQQSLDQGLQFLIQYYNGEERAKGNILERFSAQQFPDLHSELNLSSLELGDSALYFCASSERLAGPSDTQYFGPGTRLTVL.

The CDR3 sequence: CASSPDTPNSPLHF. CDR3 DNA: TGTGCCAGCAGCCCCGACACCCCGAATTCACCCCTCCACTTT. V is TRBV7-6 and J is TRBJ1-6, with no clear D. V was clipped by 5 bases and J by 7 bases, with 12 bases between them. Germline-derived CDR1 and CDR2 are SGHVS and FNYEAQ. This CDR3 is built from 14 residues.

Only a few counts were recorded for this clone. This chain connects TRBV27 to TRBJ2-7; 8 bases line up with TRBD2. The CDR3 runs to 14 residues. The germline CDR1 and CDR2 sequences are MNHEY and SMNVEV (reference sequence). V lost 2 bases and J lost 5; bases outside the gene matches: 5. CDR3 in DNA: TGTGCCAGCAGTTTAAGGGCGGGGGGTCACGAGCAGTACTTC. This codes for CASSLRAGGHEQYF.

The chain has TRBV2 and TRBJ1-5; TRBD1 might be the D (5 bases). Looked up from germline, CDR1 is SNHLY and CDR2 is FYNNEI. Trimming removed 7 bases from V and 0 bases from J, with 7 bases in between. This CDR3 has 13 amino acids. The CDR3 sequence: CASKGYSNQPQHF. The CDR3 region has the DNA TGTGCCAGCAAGGGGTATAGCAATCAGCCCCAGCATTTT.

This chain joins TRBV11-3 and TRBJ1-1; D uncertain. V was pared by 5 bases and J by 0 bases, with 7 bases between. Germline lookup yields CDR1 SGHNT and CDR2 YENEEA. The CDR3 spans 13 residues. The CDR3 region is CASSISMNTEAFF. DNA of the CDR3: TGTGCCAGCAGCATTTCTATGAACACTGAAGCTTTCTTT.